This TCR beta chain was identified during a study of cytomegalovirus exposure and HLA in healthy donors. Study details: Counted in an early data release were about 86 million unique TCRs from HLA-typed donors. General study results and limits: Reportedly, cytomegalovirus status was diagnosed with high sensitivity and specificity.

Primers included in the PCR were 60 Vbeta and 13 Jbeta primers. The table came from immunoSEQ multiplex PCR; TCRdb's copy has only in-frame clones and leaves some out. The data hold around 120,000 clones, with about 76% observed a single time. As to this clone: Its cognate antigen is unknown.

This clonotype was obtained from a woman between 25 and 40 years old in good health and CMV-seronegative. Sequencing was performed on PBMCs.

The CDR3 spells CASSVTGTGGTEAFF. The CDR3 DNA follows: TGTGCCAGCAGCGTGACCGGGACAGGGGGCACTGAAGCTTTCTTT. This chain uses TRBV7-8 with TRBJ1-1; 11 bases are a match to TRBD1. J gave up 4 bases and V 5 bases, and 6 bases lay outside the gene matches. The CDR3 runs to 15 residues. Germline CDR1 is SGHVS and CDR2 is FQNEAQ.